This TCR beta chain was captured by sequencing in a study of blood T cells in healthy people across ages. CDR1 SQVTM and CDR2 ANQGSEA come from the germline V gene. The CDR3 consists of 12 residues. Trimming took 4 bases from V and 4 from J, leaving 9 bases between them. With a J-beta primer mix and a sample-barcoded 5' primer, a second PCR ran about 7 to 12 cycles. One entry per CDR3 protein results from TCRdb running MiXCR on the 5' RACE reads. The data contain some 1.7 million distinct CDR3 sequences, 25% to 30% of them seen just once; the ten biggest clones take up roughly 8%. Sequenced: blood. This receptor was taken from a woman between 25 and 40 years old in good health. V usage is TRBV29-1 and J usage is TRBJ2-3; possible D gene TRBD1, 5 bases. Here the CDR3 DNA reads TGCAGCGTTGTCCAGGGCCCAGATACGCAGTATTTT. Its protein is CSVVQGPDTQYF.